This T cell receptor (beta chain) originates from a study of T cell responses to AZD1222 COVID-19 vaccine. Points from the study as a whole: Increased Spike-specific TCR breadth and depth were observed after two AZD1222 doses. Seropositivity was recorded at baseline in only 6 or 7 AZD1222 recipients.

This CDR3 spans 12 amino acids. Trimming shortened V by 6 bases and J by 7 bases, and 12 bases separated the two germline ends. Germline assignment: CDR1 LNHDA and CDR2 SQIVND (reference sequence). Method: immunoSEQ multiplex PCR; TCRdb's copy keeps in-frame clones and lacks some. The sample includes more than 150,000 clones, about 91% of them seen just once. As regards this clone: Its specificity is unknown.

This chain connects TRBV19 to TRBJ1-2, with D perhaps TRBD1 (6 bases). The material was peripheral blood, obtained on day 0 of AZD1222 vaccination. This clonotype originated in an adult in good health. The CDR3 spells CASRGGQGGYTF. The CDR3 region has the DNA TGTGCCAGTAGAGGGGGGCAGGGTGGCTACACCTTC. Full variable domain (remainder filled in from reference TRBV19 and TRBJ1-2): DGGITQSPKYLFRKEGQNVTLSCEQNLNHDAMYWYRQDPGQGLRLIYYSQIVNDFQKGDIAEGYSVSREKKESFPLTVTSAQKNPTAFYLCASRGGQGGYTFGSGTRLTVV.